This TCR beta chain stems from a study of early T cells in non-severe SARS-CoV-2 infection. TCRdb re-analysed the 5' RACE reads in MiXCR, keeping a single row per CDR3 protein. This sample carries fewer than 65,000 distinct CDR3 sequences, about 9.3% of them seen once, and the ten largest clones take 1.2%. This clonotype occurred a few times. J gave up 5 bases and V 6 bases, and 11 bases lay outside the gene matches. CDR1 SNHLY and CDR2 FYNNEI come from the germline V gene. This CDR3 spans 16 amino acids. This chain joins TRBV2 and TRBJ2-4; 9 bases map to TRBD1. What was sequenced was whole blood. The receptor was derived from an adult who was a healthcare worker with PCR-confirmed SARS-CoV-2 infection or an uninfected control (not recorded which). DNA of the CDR3: TGTGCCAGCAGAGCCGGGACAGGGAGTGGGGAAAACATTCAGTACTTC. Amino acid sequence: CASRAGTGSGENIQYF.